A single sample gave rise to the 21 T cell receptor beta chains below, sequenced in a study of vaccination and CD4 T cells after COVID-19. Cultured CD4+ T cell DNA underwent sequencing with the Oncomine TCR Beta short-read assay. Using its own MiXCR run on the PCR reads, TCRdb lists one record per CDR3 protein. Among about 20,000 distinct CDR3 sequences, approximately 50% were seen once, and the ten largest hold approximately 16%. The treatment: roughly 10-day PBMC culture with coronavirus spike peptide pools or control peptides (ViraFEST assay). Their antigens remain unidentified. The specimen was CD4+ T cells from blood, cultured in vitro. The receptors were sampled from a human donor who had recovered from COVID-19.

The chain combines TRBV9 with TRBJ2-2; TRBD1 matches at 7 bases. Germline V CDR1 and CDR2: SGDLS, YYNGEE. J was trimmed by 1 base and V by 4 bases; bases with no gene match: 7. The CDR3 consists of 16 residues. The CDR3 region is CASSYPTGKNTGELFF. CDR3 in DNA: TGTGCCAGCAGCTACCCGACAGGGAAGAACACCGGGGAGCTGTTTTTT.

The J gene is TRBJ2-1, the V gene TRBV29-1, with D perhaps being TRBD1 or TRBD2 (5 bases each). Trimming shortened V by 6 bases and J by 1 base, and 16 bases separated the two germline ends. The CDR3 has 15 residues. Germline loops: CDR1 SQVTM, CDR2 ANQGSEA. In DNA, the CDR3 is TGCAGCGTAGCCCAGGGAGTAGGATCCTACAATGAGCAGTTCTTC. It yields the protein CSVAQGVGSYNEQFF.

This clonotype occurred once. J is TRBJ2-6 and V is TRBV4-3; maybe TRBD2 (5 bases). V shed 4 bases and J shed 0 bases, with 19 bases lying between them. Per germline, CDR1 LGHNA and CDR2 YSLEER. The CDR3 is 19 residues long. The CDR3 DNA follows: TGCGCCAGCAGCCGCGAACCATTCGGGGTCAGCTCTGGGGCCAACGTCCTGACTTTC. Translated, it gives CASSREPFGVSSGANVLTF.

This clonotype is categorized as medium-sized. The chain uses TRBV11-1 and TRBJ1-6; D may be TRBD1 (6 bases). Germline CDR1 and CDR2: SGHAT and FQDESV (reference sequence). CDR3 size: 14 residues. Trimming left V 1 base short and J 10 bases short, with 11 bases between. In DNA form, the CDR3 reads TGTGCCAGCAGCTTAGGATGGACAGCCTCACCCCTCCACTTT. It codes for CASSLGWTASPLHF.

V and J are TRBV28 and TRBJ2-2; D unclear. The CDR3 has 12 amino acids. V was shortened by 7 bases and J by 5 bases, with 8 bases between the two germline ends. In germline, CDR1 is MDHEN, CDR2 SYDVKM. CDR3 coding DNA: TGTGCCAGCAAAGAGGCGACCGGGGAGCTGTTTTTT. Amino acid sequence: CASKEATGELFF.

V usage is TRBV5-4 and J usage is TRBJ2-5, with TRBD2 matching 7 bases. The CDR3 is 21 amino acids. V was clipped by 2 bases and J by 4 bases; unmatched bases: 26. CDR1 is SGHNT and CDR2 is YYREEE in the germline V gene (reference sequence). CDR3 loop: CASSFPPRISGEPLEGETQYF. The DNA of the CDR3 is TGTGCCAGCAGCTTCCCGCCGAGGATCAGCGGGGAACCTTTAGAAGGAGAGACCCAGTACTTC. Combining the CDR3 with reference TRBV5-4 and TRBJ2-5 gives the whole variable domain ETGVTQSPTHLIKTRGQQVTLRCSSQSGHNTVSWYQQALGQGPQFIFQYYREEENGRGNFPPRFSGLQFPNYSSELNVNALELDDSALYLCASSFPPRISGEPLEGETQYFGPGTRLLVL.

The chain recombines TRBV6-5 with TRBJ1-6; TRBD1 might be the D (6 bases). The V and J ends lost 2 bases and 10 bases respectively, with 15 bases between them. The CDR3 has 15 residues. Germline V gene data show CDR1 as MNHEY and CDR2 as SVGAGI. CDR3 residues: CASSYEGAQGSPLHF. The CDR3 nucleotides are TGTGCCAGCAGTTACGAAGGAGCCCAGGGGTCACCCCTCCACTTT.

V usage is TRBV20-1 and J usage is TRBJ2-6; D is ambiguous. CDR3 length: 15 residues. The V end was cut by 6 bases, the J end by 0 bases, with 12 bases between. Germline CDR1 reads DFQATT; CDR2 reads SNEGSKA (reference sequence). CDR3 protein: CSAGPAASGANVLTF. The CDR3 DNA sequence: TGCAGTGCAGGCCCCGCCGCCTCTGGGGCCAACGTCCTGACTTTC.

This rearrangement joins TRBV28 to TRBJ1-1, with a tentative D call TRBD1 (6 bases). The germline V and J ends were trimmed by 4 bases and 7 bases, with 10 bases remaining between them. The CDR3 extends over 12 amino acids. Looked up from germline, CDR1 is MDHEN and CDR2 is SYDVKM. The CDR3, as DNA: TGTGCCAGCAGTTCAGGGGCCCGTGAAGCTTTCTTT. Translated, it gives CASSSGAREAFF. Looking up the rest from reference TRBV28 and TRBJ1-1 gives the full variable domain: DVKVTQSSRYLVKRTGEKVFLECVQDMDHENMFWYRQDPGLGLRLIYFSYDVKMKEKGDIPEGYSVSREKKERFSLILESASTNQTSMYLCASSSGAREAFFGQGTRLTVV.

The J gene is TRBJ2-3, the V gene TRBV11-2; 8 positions match TRBD1. V shed 5 bases, J shed 0 bases, and the junction held 7 bases outside the gene matches. The CDR3 is 16 amino acids. Germline V gene sequence: CDR1 SGHAT, CDR2 FQNNGV. The CDR3 is CASSARDRPSTDTQYF. In DNA form, the CDR3 reads TGTGCCAGCAGCGCCCGGGACAGGCCTAGCACAGATACGCAGTATTTT.

This clonotype has a handful of counts. CDR3 sequence reads: CASMARRNTEAFF. The DNA of the CDR3 is TGTGCCAGCATGGCCCGACGAAACACTGAAGCTTTCTTT. The chain employs TRBV6-2 or TRBV6-3 and TRBJ1-1, with no clear D. V lost 7 bases and J 2 bases, leaving 11 bases between the germline ends. The CDR3 runs to 13 residues. CDR1 is MNHEY, CDR2 SVGEGT, per germline.

Only a few counts were recorded for this clonotype. The J gene is TRBJ2-2, the V gene TRBV24-1; perhaps TRBD2 as D (5 bases). Trimming cost V 4 bases and J 7 bases, with 12 bases left between them. Germline CDR1 is KGHDR and CDR2 is SFDVKD. The CDR3 sequence is 14 residues long. The CDR3 sequence is CATSDPPGNGELFF. In DNA form, the CDR3 reads TGTGCCACCAGTGACCCACCGGGGAACGGGGAGCTGTTTTTT.

The gene calls are TRBV20-1 and TRBJ2-1; D might be TRBD1 (7 bases). Per the germline V gene, CDR1 is DFQATT and CDR2 is SNEGSKA (reference sequence). V gave up 4 bases and J gave up 4 bases, with 23 bases separating them. The CDR3 loop spans 17 amino acids. The CDR3 here is CSATGVDSGQPYNEQFF. The CDR3 DNA sequence: TGCAGTGCTACGGGGGTTGACTCGGGACAGCCTTACAATGAGCAGTTCTTC.

V and J are TRBV7-6 and TRBJ1-1; D is undetermined. V was clipped by 3 bases and J by 0 bases, with 5 bases between them. CDR3 length: 13 residues. The V gene's germline CDR1 is SGHVS and CDR2 FNYEAQ. The DNA of the CDR3 is TGTGCCAGCAGCTTCGCTCTGAACACTGAAGCTTTCTTT. The encoded protein is CASSFALNTEAFF.

This clonotype has just one count. This chain joins TRBV7-9 and TRBJ1-5; 10 bases are a match to TRBD1. Germline values: CDR1 SEHNR, CDR2 FQNEAQ (reference sequence). The CDR3 is made up of 15 amino acids. Trimming took 1 base from V and 7 from J; bases not matched to a gene: 4. The CDR3 here is CASSLEGQGFQPQHF. In nucleotides, the CDR3 is TGTGCCAGCAGCTTAGAGGGACAGGGGTTCCAGCCCCAGCATTTT.

This chain uses TRBV7-2 with TRBJ1-5, with a weak D call TRBD1 (5 bases). Germline V lookup: CDR1 SGHTA, CDR2 FQGNSA. This CDR3 is built from 14 residues. Trimming cost V 0 bases and J 6 bases, with 9 bases left between them. DNA of the CDR3: TGTGCCAGCAGCTTAGCGGGGGGGGGTCAGCCCCAGCATTTT. Amino acid sequence: CASSLAGGGQPQHF.

The rearrangement links TRBV11-3 to TRBJ2-1; maybe TRBD1 (6 bases). This CDR3 contains 14 residues. The V end lost 4 bases, the J end lost 7 bases, and 14 bases lay between the germline ends. Germline CDR1 SGHNT, CDR2 YENEEA. The DNA of the CDR3 is TGTGCCAGCAGCTCTGGGACACTCGGAAATGAGCAGTTCTTC. It codes for CASSSGTLGNEQFF.

The chain is built from TRBV10-3 and TRBJ2-3; weak D call: TRBD1 (6 bases). The CDR3 has 14 amino acids. Trimming removed 7 bases at V and 4 bases at J, with 15 bases between. CDR1 and CDR2 (germline): ENHRY, SYGVKD. The chain's CDR3 is CAITNAQGSDTQYF. DNA for the CDR3: TGTGCCATCACGAACGCACAGGGATCAGATACGCAGTATTTT.

This chain links TRBV5-4 with TRBJ2-2; D possibly corresponds to TRBD1 (6 bases). Germline lookup yields CDR1 SGHNT and CDR2 YYREEE (reference sequence). V gave up 3 bases and J gave up 4 bases, with 10 bases separating them. The CDR3 spans 14 residues. This CDR3 reads CASSSTGITGELFF. CDR3 DNA: TGTGCCAGCAGCTCTACAGGGATCACCGGGGAGCTGTTTTTT.

V and J are TRBV12-3 or TRBV12-4 and TRBJ2-3; 8 positions agree with TRBD2. The CDR3 extends over 15 amino acids. V was clipped by 6 bases and J by 6 bases; unmatched bases: 11. DNA of the CDR3: TGTGCCAGCAGCAAACGGGGGACTAGTAGGGATACGCAGTATTTT. Protein product: CASSKRGTSRDTQYF.

The table lists this clonotype with a few counts. In DNA form, the CDR3 reads TGTGCCAGTACCCAAGGGACTAGCGGGAGAATGGAGACCCAGTACTTC. Its translation: CASTQGTSGRMETQYF. This chain uses TRBV19 with TRBJ2-5; the match to TRBD2 covers 14 bases. With V trimmed by 7 bases and J by 5 bases, 9 bases remained unmatched. Germline CDR1 LNHDA, CDR2 SQIVND (reference sequence). The CDR3 is 16 amino acids.